Listed below are T cell receptor beta chains from one sample, sequenced in a study of monozygotic twins with inflammatory bowel disease. TCRdb re-called the 5' RACE reads and gives one entry per CDR3 protein, without DNA. The sample has about 99,000 distinct CDR3 sequences; the top ten hold about 2%. Sequenced sample: blood. The origin of the receptors is a human donor with ulcerative colitis or Crohn's disease, or a healthy co-twin of an affected twin (not recorded which). Each CDR3 is given with its conserved first and last residue.

>TRBJ2-2|TRBV11-2
CAMMPTLGTSVKAGELFF
>TRBJ1-3|TRBV6-1
CASSRVGIFSGNTIYF
>TRBJ1-5|TRBV29-1
CSATLTDSNQPQHF
>TRBJ2-1|TRBV18
CASSPTSGGAGQFF
>TRBJ2-7|TRBV6-1
CASIGRDRGSYEQYF
>TRBJ2-5|TRBV7-2
CASSLFGKETQYF
>TRBJ2-1|TRBV7-2
CASSLVRESPYNEQFF
>TRBJ1-5|TRBV7-2
CASSLARVLGDPQHF
>TRBJ2-7|TRBV18
CASSPGVGQGSYEQYF
>TRBJ2-5|TRBV10-3
CAIKPQGKETQYF
>TRBJ2-5|TRBV7-2
CASSLGGRGETQYF